Below, 10 T cell receptor beta chains from the same sample are listed, as sequenced in a study of T cells in Graves' hyperthyroidism and ophthalmopathy. Amplified TCR beta CDR3 regions derived from RNA transcripts. An initial round of RT-PCR targeting the TCR CDR3 relied on the HTBI primer set. From the multiplex PCR reads, TCRdb called clonotypes with MiXCR, one entry per CDR3 protein. The sample consists of hundreds of thousands of distinct CDR3 sequences, about 13% of them appearing once. Sequenced input: blood. The receptors shown here come from a woman aged 18-29 years with Graves' hyperthyroidism.

In this sample, this clonotype turned up many times. This sequence joins TRBV18 and TRBJ1-1; no reliable D call. The CDR3 is 16 residues long. Germline CDR1 KGHSH, CDR2 LQKENI. V dropped 4 bases and J dropped 1 base, with 16 bases sitting between them. CDR3 coding DNA: TGTGCCAGCTCACGGGAGGCAATACTTAAGAACACTGAAGCTTTCTTT. It is translated as CASSREAILKNTEAFF.

This clonotype appeared many times. V and J are TRBV27 and TRBJ1-5; tentative D call: TRBD1 (5 bases). This CDR3 spans 13 amino acids. Trimming removed 6 bases at V and 4 bases at J, with 10 bases between. The germline gives CDR1 MNHEY, CDR2 SMNVEV (reference sequence). CDR3 amino acids: CASSLGLNQPQHF. The CDR3 DNA reads as TGTGCCAGCAGCTTGGGGCTAAATCAGCCCCAGCATTTT.

This clonotype occurred many times. V is TRBV27 and J is TRBJ2-2; D not resolved. The germline gives CDR1 MNHEY, CDR2 SMNVEV (reference sequence). CDR3 length equals 15 residues. V shed 0 bases and J shed 6 bases, with 11 bases lying between them. The CDR3 spells CASSLSLFVAGELFF. The CDR3, as DNA: TGTGCCAGCAGTTTATCGCTTTTTGTGGCCGGGGAGCTGTTTTTT.

This clonotype was detected only a few times. The CDR3 spells CASLEMEYEQYF. DNA for the CDR3: TGTGCCAGTTTGGAGATGGAGTACGAGCAGTACTTC. The chain has TRBV2 and TRBJ2-7; unclear D gene. The CDR3 is 12 residues long. V gave up 9 bases and J gave up 4 bases, with 13 bases separating them. Germline V gene lookup returns CDR1 SNHLY and CDR2 FYNNEI. Looking up the rest from reference TRBV2 and TRBJ2-7 gives the full variable domain: EPEVTQTPSHQVTQMGQEVILRCVPISNHLYFYWYRQILGQKVEFLVSFYNNEISEKSEIFDDQFSVERPDGSNFTLKIRSTKLEDSAMYFCASLEMEYEQYFGPGTRLTVT.

In its sample, this clonotype was seen a few times. V and J are TRBV6-1 and TRBJ1-5; D uncertain. Trimming cost V 10 bases and J 7 bases, with 17 bases left between them. This CDR3 is built from 13 residues. The germline V gene has CDR1 MNHNS and CDR2 SASEGT. The DNA of the CDR3 is TGTGCCACCTACGCTACTACTAGACAGCCCCAGCATTTT. This encodes CATYATTRQPQHF.

This clonotype has more than one count but fewer than ten. The chain uses TRBV4-2 and TRBJ2-1; 9 nucleotides align to TRBD1. The J segment lost 8 bases and the V segment lost 0 bases, leaving 11 bases of the junction unmatched. The germline V gene has CDR1 LGHNA and CDR2 YNFKEQ. The CDR3 covers 17 residues. CDR3 sequence: CASSQDPGDRVSDEQFF. The DNA of the CDR3 is TGTGCCAGCAGCCAAGATCCTGGGGACAGGGTCAGTGATGAGCAGTTCTTC.

This clonotype occurred many times. The V call is TRBV15, the J call TRBJ2-7; the match to TRBD1 covers 9 bases. Germline CDR1 reads LNHNV; CDR2 reads YYDKDF (reference sequence). V was clipped by 5 bases and J by 4 bases; unmatched bases: 6. The CDR3 loop spans 14 amino acids. CDR3 DNA: TGTGCCACCAGCTCACAGGGGGCTCCGTACGAGCAGTACTTC. This translates into CATSSQGAPYEQYF.

The chain couples TRBV27 to TRBJ2-7; 10 bases fit TRBD2. The CDR3 length is 17 residues. Germline CDR1 MNHEY, CDR2 SMNVEV (reference sequence). V lost 2 bases and J lost 9; bases outside the gene matches: 16. The CDR3, as DNA: TGTGCCAGCAGTTTAACACGAGCGGGAGGGCCTTCGGCAGGGCAGTACTTC. Residues: CASSLTRAGGPSAGQYF.

In its sample, this clonotype was seen a few times. The chain uses TRBV5-6 and TRBJ1-5; 8 bases agree with TRBD1. Germline assignment: CDR1 SGHDT and CDR2 YYEEEE. The J segment lost 14 bases and the V segment lost 3 bases, leaving 13 bases of the junction unmatched. The CDR3 totals 14 residues. As DNA, the CDR3 is TGTGCCAGCAGCTGGGGTCCGGACAGGGTTCTCGAGCATTTT. It yields the protein CASSWGPDRVLEHF.

A few counts support this clonotype. The chain combines TRBV4-2 with TRBJ2-1; D may be TRBD2 (5 bases). The germline V gene has CDR1 LGHNA and CDR2 YNFKEQ. CDR3 size: 14 residues. Trimming removed 0 bases at V and 8 bases at J, with 11 bases between. The CDR3 region has the DNA TGTGCCAGCAGCCAAGAAGACTGGGGAGATGAGCAGTTCTTC. Its translation: CASSQEDWGDEQFF.